The subject of this entry is one TCR beta chain. The sample holds other DNA sequences that translate to the same CDR3. The naive CD8 population came from CD45RO-negative cells selected for CCR7, without terminally differentiated effector memory CD45RA+ cells. The data originate from a study of shared clonotypes between healthy human individuals. The assay was immunoSEQ multiplex PCR, and TCRdb's table has in-frame clones only and misses some. This sample yields about 2.2 million clones, of which under 95% are seen a single time; about 1.8% belongs to the top ten. V dropped 5 bases and J dropped 4; count of bases not matched to a gene: 6. This CDR3 is built from 14 residues. Germline CDR1 SEHNR, CDR2 FQNEAQ (reference sequence).

The TCR comes from a man aged 18 to 30 in good health. Some clones in this sample may be carry-over from other donors' samples. The specimen sequenced was naive CD8+ T cells from PBMCs. The chain has TRBV7-9 and TRBJ2-3; 7 nucleotides line up with TRBD1. DNA for the CDR3: TGTGCCAGCAGCCTTAGACAGGGTGCAGATACGCAGTATTTT. It is translated as CASSLRQGADTQYF.